This TCR beta chain was identified in a study of CD8 T cells in Susac syndrome. This CDR3 contains 13 residues. V lost 3 bases and J 3 bases, leaving 9 bases between the germline ends. Germline CDR1 reads SQVTM; CDR2 reads ANQGSEA. Sequencing of TCR beta was performed on blood CD8+ and CD4+ T cells. The TEMRA cells underwent FACS enrichment, while the CD8+ and CD4+ T cells underwent negative isolation. Reverse transcription used about 0.45 to 1 ug RNA and random hexamers. The method of amplification for TCR beta CDR3 was immunoSEQ multiplex PCR, covering 54 Vbeta and 13 Jbeta. A single record per CDR3 protein comes from TCRdb applying MiXCR to the immunoSEQ multiplex PCR reads. The data show 150,000 to 200,000 distinct CDR3 sequences, with about 93% seen just once and 0.12% to 0.15% held by the top ten. To note about this clonotype: Its antigen remains unidentified.

Study results and caveats: It was acknowledged in the study that its TCR sequencing and HLA analysis involved a relatively small number of individuals.

The origin of this receptor is a human donor in good health. The genes are TRBV29-1 and TRBJ1-3; D unresolved. The sample was CD4+ T cells from PBMCs. CDR3 amino acids: CSVDSGIGNTIYF. The CDR3, as DNA: TGCAGCGTTGATTCAGGCATTGGAAACACCATATATTTT.